These 27 T cell receptor beta chains originate from one sample sequenced in a study of blood T cell repertoires in COVID-19. Assay: immunoSEQ multiplex PCR; the TCRdb copy retains only in-frame clones and omits some. The data hold about 210,000 clones, with 92% observed a single time. The sample comprised peripheral blood. Every receptor here comes from a man aged 25 to 45 with acute or convalescent COVID-19.

V is TRBV7-3 and J is TRBJ2-1; 10 bases map to TRBD2. In germline, CDR1 is SGHTA, CDR2 FQGTGA. V shed 5 bases, J shed 2 bases, and the junction held 15 bases outside the gene matches. The CDR3 runs 19 residues. The DNA of the CDR3 is TGTGCCAGCAGCCCGGAGGGGCTAGCGGGAGAGTTGGCCTACAATGAGCAGTTCTTC. Its protein is CASSPEGLAGELAYNEQFF.

The chain links TRBV5-1 to TRBJ1-1; D perhaps matches TRBD1 (5 bases). Trimming removed 5 bases at V and 3 bases at J, with 14 bases between. The CDR3 covers 14 residues. Germline CDR1 reads SGHRS; CDR2 reads YFSETQ. The chain's CDR3 is CASSYRGGDTEAFF. The DNA for the CDR3 is TGCGCCAGCAGTTATAGGGGTGGGGACACTGAAGCTTTCTTT.

The CDR3 here is CASKGLAGSFVGDTQYF. The CDR3, as DNA: TGCGCCAGCAAGGGACTAGCGGGGAGCTTCGTAGGAGATACGCAGTATTTT. V usage is TRBV5-1 and J usage is TRBJ2-3; 13 nucleotides align to TRBD2. The V gene's germline CDR1 is SGHRS and CDR2 YFSETQ. The CDR3 spans 17 residues. J lost 5 bases, V lost 6 bases, and 12 bases had no gene match.

The gene calls are TRBV28 and TRBJ2-7, with 8 bases aligning to TRBD1. The CDR3 length is 13 residues. Losses at the gene ends were 6 bases for V and 3 bases for J; bases not matched to a gene: 4. CDR1 is MDHEN, CDR2 SYDVKM, per germline. The CDR3 loop reads CASSSDRGYEQYF. In DNA form, the CDR3 reads TGTGCCAGCAGCTCAGACAGGGGCTACGAGCAGTACTTC.

This chain connects TRBV10-2 to TRBJ1-2; D call uncertain. CDR3 size: 12 residues. The V end lost 4 bases, the J end lost 4 bases, and 7 bases lay between the germline ends. CDR1 WSHSY and CDR2 SAAADI come from the germline V gene. The CDR3 DNA follows: TGCGCCAGCAGTGCCAGAACCTATGGCTACACCTTC. Amino acids: CASSARTYGYTF.

This sequence joins TRBV4-1 and TRBJ2-1; TRBD2 is a possible D gene (5 bases). Germline values: CDR1 MGHRA, CDR2 YSYEKL. Deletions cut 3 bases from V and 7 bases from J, with 16 bases between. CDR3 length: 15 amino acids. CDR3 residues: CASSHQTGVVNEQFF. The DNA for the CDR3 is TGCGCCAGCAGCCATCAAACCGGGGTTGTAAATGAGCAGTTCTTC.

About this clone itself: One end of the junction is discordant with germline, which a read error may explain. The gene calls are TRBV3-1 (or the pseudogene TRBV3-2) and TRBJ2-5, with D perhaps TRBD2 (7 bases). In germline, CDR1 is LGHDT, CDR2 YNNKEL (reference sequence). The CDR3 consists of 13 residues. DNA for the CDR3: TGTGCCAGCAGCCCCACGTCGGGGACGGGGGGCGACTTC. Translation gives CASSPTSGTGGDF.

The rearrangement uses TRBV29-1 and TRBJ2-1; 9 nucleotides match TRBD2. The CDR3 consists of 14 residues. The V and J ends lost 3 bases and 2 bases, in that order; junction bases with no gene match: 2. CDR1 and CDR2 (germline): SQVTM, ANQGSEA. This CDR3 is CSVDIAGAYNEQFF. Here the CDR3 DNA reads TGCAGCGTTGATATAGCGGGAGCCTACAATGAGCAGTTCTTC.

A few counts support this clone. This rearrangement joins TRBV14 to TRBJ2-1; 8 nucleotides match TRBD2. Germline assignment: CDR1 SGHDN and CDR2 FVKESK. CDR3 size: 18 residues. Unmatched junction bases numbered 11, after V lost 4 bases and J lost 0 bases. The CDR3 reads CASSLGGAFSSSYNEQFF. In DNA, the CDR3 is TGTGCCAGCAGCCTCGGGGGGGCATTCTCCAGCTCCTACAATGAGCAGTTCTTC. Based on the CDR3 plus reference TRBV14 and TRBJ2-1, the full variable domain is EAGVTQFPSHSVIEKGQTVTLRCDPISGHDNLYWYRRVMGKEIKFLLHFVKESKQDESGMPNNRFLAERTGGTYSTLKVQPAELEDSGVYFCASSLGGAFSSSYNEQFFGPGTRLTVL.

This chain links TRBV2 with TRBJ1-2; maybe TRBD1 (5 bases). V was shortened by 1 base and J by 5 bases, with 8 bases between the two germline ends. CDR3 length: 13 residues. CDR1 is SNHLY, CDR2 FYNNEI, per germline. CDR3 amino acids: CASSEVAGYGYTF. The CDR3 DNA sequence: TGTGCCAGCAGTGAAGTGGCAGGGTATGGCTACACCTTC.

This sequence joins TRBV5-6 and TRBJ2-3; 7 positions match TRBD2. J lost 0 bases, V lost 5 bases, and 9 bases had no gene match. Germline V gives CDR1 SGHDT, CDR2 YYEEEE. The CDR3 runs 16 residues. CDR3 amino acids: CASRMLADSSTDTQYF. CDR3 bases: TGTGCCAGCAGGATGCTAGCGGATTCTAGCACAGATACGCAGTATTTT.

V gene TRBV5-1 combines with J gene TRBJ2-7; TRBD2 matches at 10 bases. CDR3 length: 15 amino acids. Trimming removed 8 bases from V and 0 bases from J; junction bases left unmatched: 8. Germline CDR1 is SGHRS and CDR2 is YFSETQ. The CDR3 loop is CASKPASGSSYEQYF. The CDR3 coding sequence is TGCGCCAGTAAACCCGCTAGCGGGAGCTCCTACGAGCAGTACTTC.

The chain links TRBV5-1 to TRBJ2-1; no firm D call. V was shortened by 3 bases and J by 3 bases, with 7 bases between the two germline ends. This CDR3 is built from 13 residues. Germline CDR1 is SGHRS and CDR2 is YFSETQ. This CDR3 is CASSSSDYNEQFF. In DNA form, the CDR3 reads TGCGCCAGCAGCTCTTCAGACTACAATGAGCAGTTCTTC.

This chain joins TRBV5-1 and TRBJ2-3; 10 bases line up with TRBD2. V was clipped by 4 bases and J by 1 base; unmatched bases: 9. The CDR3 sequence is 17 residues long. Germline V gives CDR1 SGHRS, CDR2 YFSETQ. DNA for the CDR3: TGCGCCAGCAGCAGAACCGTGCTAGCGGGAGGCACAGATACGCAGTATTTT. It translates to CASSRTVLAGGTDTQYF.

V is TRBV7-2 and J is TRBJ2-7; 8 nucleotides agree with TRBD1. The CDR3 loop spans 15 amino acids. Germline lookup yields CDR1 SGHTA and CDR2 FQGNSA. V trimming: 1 base; J trimming: 1 base; junction bases outside the gene matches: 3. The CDR3 nucleotides are TGTGCCAGCAGCTTAGTTGGACAGGGTTCCTACGAGCAGTACTTC. This translates into CASSLVGQGSYEQYF. Using reference TRBV7-2 and TRBJ2-7 for the parts outside the CDR3, the full variable domain is GAGVSQSPSNKVTEKGKDVELRCDPISGHTALYWYRQSLGQGLEFLIYFQGNSAPDKSGLPSDRFSAERTGGSVSTLTIQRTQQEDSAVYLCASSLVGQGSYEQYFGPGTRLTVT.

V is TRBV10-2 and J is TRBJ2-2; 13 nucleotides line up with TRBD2. The CDR3 has 17 residues. With V trimmed by 6 bases and J by 4 bases, 8 bases remained unmatched. Germline V lookup: CDR1 WSHSY, CDR2 SAAADI. The CDR3 DNA is TGCGCCAGCAGCCGGACTAGCGGGAGTAGTGGCACCGGGGAGCTGTTTTTT. Amino acids: CASSRTSGSSGTGELFF.

The chain joins TRBV12-3 or TRBV12-4 to TRBJ1-3; D is ambiguous. Trimming stripped 3 bases from V and 2 bases from J, with 5 bases between. This CDR3 has 13 amino acids. DNA for the CDR3: TGTGCCAGCAGTTTTCAGGCTGGAAACACCATATATTTT. Translation: CASSFQAGNTIYF.

As concerns this clone: Compared with germline, one end of the junction differs, possibly owing to a read error. V is TRBV27 and J is TRBJ1-2; D remains unclear. Germline V gene lookup returns CDR1 MNHEY and CDR2 SMNVEV (reference sequence). This CDR3 comprises 20 residues. The CDR3 loop reads CASSSYRTAPGGFVNHGYTF. Written as DNA, the CDR3 is TGTGCCAGCAGTTCTTATCGGACGGCCCCCGGAGGCTTCGTTAACCATGGCTACACCTTC.

The chain joins TRBV6-1 to TRBJ2-7, with D maybe TRBD1 (5 bases). V was pared by 3 bases and J by 5 bases, with 8 bases between. CDR1 MNHNS and CDR2 SASEGT come from the germline V gene. The CDR3 sequence is 12 residues long. CDR3 residues: CASSDRVHEQYF. The CDR3 DNA sequence: TGTGCCAGCAGTGACAGGGTCCACGAGCAGTACTTC.

The chain is built from TRBV7-2 and TRBJ2-3, with 8 bases identical to TRBD1. The CDR3 has 15 amino acids. Trimming removed 4 bases from V and 2 bases from J; junction bases left unmatched: 5. In germline, CDR1 is SGHTA, CDR2 FQGNSA. The DNA for the CDR3 is TGTGCCAGCAGCTATAGACAGGGGTTCACAGATACGCAGTATTTT. This translates into CASSYRQGFTDTQYF.

This rearrangement joins TRBV7-9 to TRBJ2-7, with a tentative D call TRBD2 (5 bases). Germline V CDR1 and CDR2: SEHNR, FQNEAQ (reference sequence). This CDR3 comprises 14 residues. With 2 bases removed from V and 6 bases from J, the gap between germline ends came to 14 bases. The CDR3 here is CASSLMGGSSEQYF. In DNA form, the CDR3 reads TGTGCCAGCAGCTTAATGGGCGGGTCGAGCGAGCAGTACTTC. Drawing the rest from reference TRBV7-9 and TRBJ2-7, the complete variable domain is DTGVSQNPRHKITKRGQNVTFRCDPISEHNRLYWYRQTLGQGPEFLTYFQNEAQLEKSRLLSDRFSAERPKGSFSTLEIQRTEQGDSAMYLCASSLMGGSSEQYFGPGTRLTVT.

There are a few counts of this clone. The V call is TRBV28, the J call TRBJ1-6, with D unresolved. The CDR3 consists of 13 residues. V dropped 0 bases and J dropped 9 bases, with 6 bases sitting between them. Germline assignment: CDR1 MDHEN and CDR2 SYDVKM. The CDR3: CASSLWYSSPLHF. The CDR3 region has the DNA TGTGCCAGCAGTTTATGGTACAGTTCACCCCTCCACTTT.

With respect to this clone: The sample contains more than one DNA sequence encoding this CDR3. This chain uses TRBV28 with TRBJ1-2; the D is unclear. CDR1 and CDR2 (germline): MDHEN, SYDVKM. The CDR3 spans 12 residues. The V and J ends lost 4 bases and 1 base respectively, with 4 bases between them. CDR3 nucleotides: TGTGCCAGCAGTTCTGTTAACTATGGCTACACCTTC. This translates into CASSSVNYGYTF.

V usage is TRBV30 and J usage is TRBJ2-5; TRBD2 matches at 9 bases. V lost 4 bases to trimming and J lost 5 bases; unmatched junction nucleotides: 5. The CDR3 contains 13 residues. CDR1 is GTSNPN and CDR2 is SVGIG in the germline V gene (reference sequence). The chain's CDR3 is CAWIPAGGETQYF. The CDR3 DNA reads TGTGCCTGGATCCCAGCGGGGGGCGAGACCCAGTACTTC.

The V call is TRBV19, the J call TRBJ2-5, with D hard to call. Per germline, CDR1 LNHDA and CDR2 SQIVND (reference sequence). The V end lost 2 bases, the J end lost 3 bases, and 19 bases lay between the germline ends. The length of the CDR3 is 17 residues. The DNA of the CDR3 is TGTGCCAGTAGTATACCTAAGACTCCCCTCAAGAAAGAGACCCAGTACTTC. Protein sequence: CASSIPKTPLKKETQYF.

This chain connects TRBV7-9 to TRBJ2-7; D perhaps matches TRBD1 (7 bases). V gave up 0 bases and J gave up 6 bases, with 15 bases separating them. The germline V gene has CDR1 SEHNR and CDR2 FQNEAQ (reference sequence). The CDR3 is 15 residues long. The CDR3 reads CASSLAERRGREQYF. The CDR3 DNA is TGTGCCAGCAGCTTAGCAGAGAGGAGGGGGCGCGAGCAGTACTTC.

About this clone itself: Within the sample, other DNA sequences also encode this same CDR3. J is TRBJ1-5 and V is TRBV18; TRBD1 matches at 10 bases. The germline V gene has CDR1 KGHSH and CDR2 LQKENI. Trimming took 3 bases from V and 2 from J; bases not matched to a gene: 1. This CDR3 is built from 15 residues. The CDR3 DNA follows: TGTGCCAGCTCACCCGGGACAGGGGGCAATCAGCCCCAGCATTTT. It translates to CASSPGTGGNQPQHF.